The table lists the clone carrying this TCR beta chain with a few counts. This sample is drawn from a study of patients and donors after allogeneic stem cell transplantation. TCRdb called the RT-PCR reads again in MiXCR, with one record for every CDR3 protein. The table records 25,000 to 35,000 distinct CDR3 sequences, under 7.5% of them present only once. The sample taken for sequencing was blood, either unsorted or a sorted T cell fraction (not recorded which). The receptor comes from a human donor who was either an allogeneic HSCT recipient or a stem cell or donor lymphocyte infusion donor (not recorded which). It is not recorded whose cells these are; they may come from a transplant donor.

CDR3 protein: CASRAGGLGTDTQYF. The CDR3 coding sequence is TGTGCCAGCAGAGCAGGGGGCTTAGGCACAGATACGCAGTATTTT. The chain employs TRBV6-5 and TRBJ2-3, with TRBD1 identical over 8 bases. This CDR3 contains 15 residues. Germline lookup yields CDR1 MNHEY and CDR2 SVGAGI. V lost 6 bases to trimming and J lost 1 base; unmatched junction nucleotides: 6.